Listed below are T cell receptor beta chains from one sample, sequenced in a study of graft-versus-host responses after intestinal transplantation. No cognate antigen is known for these TCRs. Sequenced by immunoSEQ multiplex PCR; TCRdb stores in-frame clones only, minus some. Of roughly 120,000 clones in the sample, around nine tenths were seen once. The starting material was unstimulated CD4+ T cells sorted from spleen or lymph node cells, obtained before intestinal transplant. The receptors come from a human donor who received an intestinal transplant. Both conserved end residues are part of each CDR3. The D gene is left open where the match is weak. Clone size, where shown, is once, few, many, or a class for clones that have expanded.

>TRBJ2-5|.|.|TRBV7-9
TGTGCCAGCAGCTTAGGGCGGGGCAGGGAGACCCAGTACTTC
CASSLGRGRETQYF
>TRBJ1-2|.|.|TRBV5-4
TGTGCCAGCAGCTTGTCAGGGGCCCCTAACTATGGCTACACCTTC
CASSLSGAPNYGYTF
>TRBJ2-2|.|.|TRBV30
TGTGCCTGGAGTGTACAGGGCACCGGGGAGCTGTTTTTT
CAWSVQGTGELFF
>TRBJ1-2|TRBD1|.|TRBV19
TGTGCCAGTAGTGTACAGGGGTACTATGGCTACACCTTC
CASSVQGYYGYTF
>TRBJ2-2|.|.|TRBV6-1
TGTGCCAGCAGTATTCAGGGAGGCACCGGGGAGCTGTTTTTT
CASSIQGGTGELFF
>TRBJ1-3|.|.|TRBV30
TGTGCCTGGAGTGTATGGGGGGGAGCTGGAAACACCATATATTTT
CAWSVWGGAGNTIYF
>TRBJ1-6|.|.|TRBV4-1
TGCGCCAGCAGCCTGACGTCGACAGTCTTCGGTTCACCCCTCCACTTT
CASSLTSTVFGSPLHF
>TRBJ1-4|TRBD1|.|TRBV6-6
TGTGCCAGCAGCCCCCGGGACAGTAAAAATGAAAAACTGTTTTTT
CASSPRDSKNEKLFF
>TRBJ1-1|.|.|TRBV2
TGTGCCAGCAGTGTAAGTGGGGGGGCAAACACTGAAGCTTTCTTT
CASSVSGGANTEAFF
>TRBJ2-3|.|.|TRBV5-1
TGCGCCAGCAGCCGACTCCCCGAGTACACAGATACGCAGTATTTT
CASSRLPEYTDTQYF
>TRBJ1-3|.|once|TRBV18
TGTGCCAGCCTAAGCGAGGAAAGCTCTGGAAACACCATATATTTT
CASLSEESSGNTIYF
>TRBJ1-5|.|.|TRBV19
TGTGCCAGTAGATTAGGGCAGGGGAGCAATCAGCCCCAGCATTTT
CASRLGQGSNQPQHF
>TRBJ2-1|TRBD1|once|TRBV6-6
TGTGCCAGCATCTCCCGGGACAGGCAGTCCAATGAGCAGTTCTTC
CASISRDRQSNEQFF
>TRBJ2-2|.|.|TRBV14
TGTGCCAGCAGCCAAGCGAGCGCCGGGGAGCTGTTTTTT
CASSQASAGELFF
>TRBJ2-1|.|.|TRBV19
TGTGCCAGTAGGGGGCCGGACAATGAGCAGTTCTTC
CASRGPDNEQFF
>TRBJ2-7|.|.|TRBV7-8
TGTGCCAGCAGCCGGGGACTCCCGCTAGACGAGCAGTACTTC
CASSRGLPLDEQYF
>TRBJ2-7|.|.|TRBV25-1
TGTGCCAGCAGTGAGCACAGAAGCTCCTACGAGCAGTACTTC
CASSEHRSSYEQYF
>TRBJ1-4|.|few|TRBV4-1
TGCGCCAGCAGCCATACGGCCGGGACCGGGGGATTGGAACTGTTTTTT
CASSHTAGTGGLELFF
>TRBJ2-5|TRBD1|.|TRBV5-4
TGTGCCAGCAGCTTGGCTTTAAGGACAGGCCGCCAAGAGACCCAGTACTTC
CASSLALRTGRQETQYF
>TRBJ2-1|.|.|TRBV7-3
TGTGCCAGCTCCGACAGTTTTCCCTACAATGAGCAGTTCTTC
CASSDSFPYNEQFF
>TRBJ2-3|TRBD1|.|TRBV23-1
TGCGCCAGCAGTCACTGGACAGGGAAAAGTAGCGGACAGAGCACAGATACGCAGTATTTT
CASSHWTGKSSGQSTDTQYF
>TRBJ2-1|.|.|TRBV13
TGTGCCAGCAGCTTAGGGGGGCTCCGCTCCTACAATGAGCAGTTCTTC
CASSLGGLRSYNEQFF
>TRBJ2-2|TRBD1|.|TRBV6-1
TGTGCCATGGACAGGGAAACCGGGGAGCTGTTTTTT
CAMDRETGELFF
>TRBJ2-3|.|once|TRBV5-1
TGCGCCAGCAGCCTCTACAGCGGGAGCACAGATACGCAGTATTTT
CASSLYSGSTDTQYF
>TRBJ1-5|TRBD1|.|TRBV18
TGTGCCAGCTCACCTCAGGGGGGCGATCAGCCCCAGCATTTT
CASSPQGGDQPQHF
>TRBJ2-5|.|.|TRBV7-2
TGTGCCAGCAGTCCCGGAGCGTACCAAGAGACCCAGTACTTC
CASSPGAYQETQYF
>TRBJ2-5|.|.|TRBV2
TGTGCCAGCGGGAGGGGGGGGACCCAGTACTTC
CASGRGGTQYF
>TRBJ2-7|TRBD2|.|TRBV2
TGTGCCAGCAGACCTGCGGGAGCCTCCTACGAGCAGTACTTC
CASRPAGASYEQYF
>TRBJ2-1|.|.|TRBV18
TGTGCCAGCTCACCTACTATAAACTCCTACAATGAGCAGTTCTTC
CASSPTINSYNEQFF
>TRBJ2-7|.|.|TRBV7-2
TGTGCCAGCAGCTTATTCGGGGCCTACGAGCAGTACTTC
CASSLFGAYEQYF
>TRBJ2-1|TRBD2|once|TRBV2
TGTGCCAGCAGCCGGACTAGAAAGGTCTACAATGAGCAGTTCTTC
CASSRTRKVYNEQFF
>TRBJ1-4|.|.|TRBV4-2
TGTGCCAGCAGCCAAGCACCGGCGGGTGCAACTAATGAAAAACTGTTTTTT
CASSQAPAGATNEKLFF
>TRBJ1-1|TRBD1|.|TRBV7-2
TGTGCCAGCAGCTTCGACGGGTCAGGGGGCACTGAAGCTTTCTTT
CASSFDGSGGTEAFF
>TRBJ2-7|TRBD1|.|TRBV7-6
TGTGCCAGCAGCTCGTACGGAGGGTCCGGGACAGGCTACGAGCAGTACTTC
CASSSYGGSGTGYEQYF
>TRBJ2-3|TRBD2|.|TRBV10-3
TGTGCCTCCAGCGGGGTCACAGATACGCAGTATTTT
CASSGVTDTQYF
>TRBJ2-3|TRBD1|.|TRBV30
TGTGCCTGTAGAGGGGGGGACAGGGGATCAGATACGCAGTATTTT
CACRGGDRGSDTQYF
>TRBJ1-3|TRBD1|.|TRBV7-2
TGTGCCAGCAGCATACAACAGGGGGGACGCTCTGGAAACACCATATATTTT
CASSIQQGGRSGNTIYF
>TRBJ2-5|TRBD2|.|TRBV25-1
TGTGCCAGCAGTGAACCGGGACTAGCGGGAGAGTTGGCCCAGTACTTC
CASSEPGLAGELAQYF
>TRBJ2-3|.|.|TRBV28
TGTGCCAGCAGGTTCGGGGTCACAGATACGCAGTATTTT
CASRFGVTDTQYF
>TRBJ2-1|TRBD2|.|TRBV30
TGTGCCTGGAGCCTCGGACTAGCTCCCTGGGTTGAGCAGTTCTTC
CAWSLGLAPWVEQFF
>TRBJ2-1|.|.|TRBV19
TGTGCCAGTACTTCCCAGGGCTCCTACAATGAGCAGTTCTTC
CASTSQGSYNEQFF
>TRBJ2-1|TRBD1|.|TRBV6-5
TGTGCCAGCAGTTACTCTGGGACAGGGGGTGGGAATGAGCAGTTCTTC
CASSYSGTGGGNEQFF
>TRBJ1-1|TRBD1|.|TRBV30
TGTGCCTGGCGGACAGGGGGCCCAAACACTGAAGCTTTCTTT
CAWRTGGPNTEAFF